This T cell receptor (beta chain) is drawn from a study of cytomegalovirus exposure and HLA in healthy donors. Study findings and constraints: Sequencing had likely introduced a cluster of highly shared sequence variants as an artifact.

The PCR had 60 Vbeta and 13 Jbeta primers. TCRdb keeps only in-frame clones here, not all; method: immunoSEQ multiplex PCR. The sample holds 90,000 to 140,000 clones, 77% seen once. The germline V gene encodes CDR1 MDHEN and CDR2 SYDVKM. Trimming took 5 bases from V and 4 from J; bases not matched to a gene: 9. The CDR3 extends over 16 amino acids. On this clone itself: The antigen remains undetermined.

This sequence was found in a woman aged 40 to 55 in good health and CMV-seropositive. This chain connects TRBV28 to TRBJ2-1; 9 nucleotides agree with TRBD2. The sample comprised PBMCs. The CDR3 sequence is CASSPIAGVAYNEQFF. The CDR3 DNA reads TGTGCCAGCAGTCCGATAGCGGGAGTGGCATACAATGAGCAGTTCTTC.